A single sample gave rise to the 4 T cell receptor beta chains below, sequenced in a study of OX40 agonist ivuxolimab in advanced cancers. The protocol was immunoSEQ multiplex PCR, while the TCRdb copy is restricted to in-frame clones and leaves out a portion. The sample has over 75,000 clones, approximately 90% seen once. Sequences were derived from CD4+ or CD8+ T cells sorted from blood, sampled in a trial of the OX40 agonist ivuxolimab. The receptors here all came from an adult with an advanced solid tumor such as melanoma, head and neck, liver or kidney cancer.

The V gene is TRBV2, the J gene TRBJ2-2; 7 nucleotides align to TRBD2. The J segment lost 6 bases and the V segment lost 7 bases, leaving 11 bases of the junction unmatched. In germline, CDR1 is SNHLY, CDR2 FYNNEI. The CDR3 totals 15 residues. The CDR3 sequence is CASTPGGGFAGELFF. The CDR3 bases are TGTGCCAGCACCCCCGGCGGGGGTTTTGCCGGGGAGCTGTTTTTT.

Here the CDR3 reads CATGGPGNTGELFF. In nucleotides, the CDR3 is TGTGCCACCGGGGGGCCGGGTAACACCGGGGAGCTGTTTTTT. The genes are TRBV11-2 and TRBJ2-2; perhaps TRBD2 as D (7 bases). CDR3 length: 14 residues. CDR1 and CDR2 from the germline V gene are SGHAT and FQNNGV. Trimming pared 10 bases from V and 2 bases from J, leaving 14 bases between. The full variable domain, in which reference TRBV11-2 and TRBJ2-2 provide the parts outside the CDR3, is EAGVAQSPRYKIIEKRQSVAFWCNPISGHATLYWYQQILGQGPKLLIQFQNNGVVDDSQLPKDRFSAERLKGVDSTLKIQPAKLEDSAVYLCATGGPGNTGELFFGEGSRLTVL.

The rearrangement links TRBV11-2 to TRBJ2-3; TRBD2 agrees at 7 bases. This CDR3 contains 16 residues. Per the germline V gene, CDR1 is SGHAT and CDR2 is FQNNGV. Trimming took 1 base from V and 1 from J; bases not matched to a gene: 5. The CDR3 coding sequence is TGTGCCAGCAGCTTAGCCGGGAGGCCCGGCACAGATACGCAGTATTTT. Its translation is CASSLAGRPGTDTQYF.

This chain links TRBV11-2 with TRBJ2-7; D is perhaps TRBD2 (7 bases). The germline V gene has CDR1 SGHAT and CDR2 FQNNGV. This CDR3 region has 16 residues. V gave up 5 bases and J gave up 3 bases, with 20 bases separating them. CDR3 amino acids: CASSPGGGQGLYEQYF. The CDR3 region has the DNA TGTGCCAGCAGCCCCGGGGGAGGGCAGGGGCTCTACGAGCAGTACTTC.